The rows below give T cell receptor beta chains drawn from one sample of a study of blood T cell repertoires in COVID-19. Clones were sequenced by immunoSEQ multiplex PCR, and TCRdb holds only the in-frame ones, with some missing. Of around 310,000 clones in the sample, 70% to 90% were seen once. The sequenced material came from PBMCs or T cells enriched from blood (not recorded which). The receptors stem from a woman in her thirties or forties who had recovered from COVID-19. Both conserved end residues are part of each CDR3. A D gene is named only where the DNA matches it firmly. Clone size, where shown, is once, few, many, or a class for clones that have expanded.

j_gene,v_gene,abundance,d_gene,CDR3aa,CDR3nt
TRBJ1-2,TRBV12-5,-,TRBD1,CASGRPTGDGYTF,TGTGCTAGTGGTCGTCCGACAGGGGATGGCTACACCTTC
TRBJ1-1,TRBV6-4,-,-,CASSGDGGTEAFF,TGTGCCAGCTCGGGGGATGGGGGCACTGAAGCTTTCTTT
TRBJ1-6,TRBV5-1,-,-,CASSSDRSYNSPLHF,TGCGCCAGCAGCTCGGACAGATCCTATAATTCACCCCTCCACTTT
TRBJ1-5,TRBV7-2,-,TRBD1,CASSLLDRDQPQHF,TGTGCCAGCAGCTTATTGGACAGGGATCAGCCCCAGCATTTT
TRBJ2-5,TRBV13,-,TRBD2,CASSLGRDGRAEETQYF,TGTGCCAGCAGCTTAGGGCGAGACGGGAGGGCCGAGGAGACCCAGTACTTC
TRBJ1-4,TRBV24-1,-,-,CATSDGHHEKLFF,TGTGCCACCAGTGATGGACACCATGAAAAACTGTTTTTT
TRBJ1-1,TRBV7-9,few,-,CASSFQGSSTEAFF,TGTGCCAGCAGCTTTCAGGGAAGTTCCACTGAAGCTTTCTTT
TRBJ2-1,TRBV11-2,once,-,CASRLRYGFDEQFF,TGTGCCAGCAGGCTGAGGTACGGGTTCGATGAGCAGTTCTTC
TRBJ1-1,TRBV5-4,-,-,CASSSERGRTEAFF,TGTGCCAGCAGCTCCGAGAGAGGGAGAACTGAAGCTTTCTTT
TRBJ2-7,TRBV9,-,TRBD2,CASSVGRTSGTDEQYF,TGTGCCAGCAGCGTAGGAAGGACTAGCGGGACAGACGAGCAGTACTTC
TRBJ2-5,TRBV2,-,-,CASSKGPLETQYF,TGTGCCAGCAGTAAAGGGCCCCTTGAGACCCAGTACTTC
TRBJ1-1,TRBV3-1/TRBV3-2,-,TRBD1,CASSPTGQGDTEAFF,TGTGCCAGCAGCCCGACGGGACAGGGAGACACTGAAGCTTTCTTT
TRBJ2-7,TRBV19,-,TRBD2,CASSNRAGDEQYF,TGTGCCAGTAGTAATCGAGCGGGAGACGAGCAGTACTTC
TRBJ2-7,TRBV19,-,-,CASSILAGSHEQYF,TGTGCCAGTAGTATTCTCGCGGGAAGCCACGAGCAGTACTTC
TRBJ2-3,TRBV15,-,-,CATSRALGTRADTQYF,TGTGCCACCAGCAGAGCCCTGGGGACTCGGGCAGATACGCAGTATTTT
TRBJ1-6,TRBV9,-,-,CASSVLPGSESPLHF,TGTGCCAGCAGCGTACTTCCGGGGTCGGAATCACCCCTCCACTTT
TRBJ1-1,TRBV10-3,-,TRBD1,CAIRPGQRINTEAFF,TGTGCCATCAGGCCGGGACAGAGGATTAACACTGAAGCTTTCTTT
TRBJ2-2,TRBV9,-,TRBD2,CASSGGLAGGHGELFF,TGTGCCAGCAGCGGGGGACTAGCGGGAGGCCACGGGGAGCTGTTTTTT
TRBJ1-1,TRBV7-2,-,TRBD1,CASSWTGSTEAFF,TGTGCCAGCAGTTGGACAGGGTCCACTGAAGCTTTCTTT
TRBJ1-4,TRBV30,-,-,CAWSVLGEAKLFF,TGTGCCTGGAGTGTACTGGGAGAGGCAAAACTGTTTTTT
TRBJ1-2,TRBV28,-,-,CASSSMVEGYTF,TGTGCCAGCAGTTCAATGGTGGAGGGCTACACCTTC
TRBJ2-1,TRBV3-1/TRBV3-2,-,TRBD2,CASSDRSGLAGTSYNEQFF,TGTGCCAGCAGCGATCGAAGCGGGTTAGCGGGAACCTCCTACAATGAGCAGTTCTTC
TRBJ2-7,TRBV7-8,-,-,CASSKEAGSSYEQYF,TGTGCCAGCAGTAAAGAGGCGGGGTCGAGCTACGAGCAGTACTTC
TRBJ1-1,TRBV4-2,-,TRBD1,CASSQEDRGTEAFF,TGTGCCAGCAGCCAAGAAGACAGGGGGACTGAAGCTTTCTTT
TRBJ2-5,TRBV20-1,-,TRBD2,CSASGLAGGRGTQYF,TGCAGTGCTAGTGGGCTAGCGGGAGGCCGTGGGACCCAGTACTTC
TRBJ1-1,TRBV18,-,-,CASSLGGATEAFF,TGTGCCAGCTCACTCGGGGGGGCCACTGAAGCTTTCTTT
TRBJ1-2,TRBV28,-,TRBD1,CASTQGARGYTF,TGTGCCAGCACTCAGGGGGCTAGAGGCTACACCTTC
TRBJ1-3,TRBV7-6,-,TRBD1,CASSYGTGIDSGNTIYF,TGTGCCAGCAGCTACGGGACAGGGATTGACTCTGGAAACACCATATATTTT
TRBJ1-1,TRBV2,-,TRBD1,CASRWTGANTEAFF,TGTGCCAGCAGATGGACAGGGGCGAACACTGAAGCTTTCTTT
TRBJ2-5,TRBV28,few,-,CASNGAKETQYF,TGTGCCAGCAATGGGGCTAAAGAGACCCAGTACTTC
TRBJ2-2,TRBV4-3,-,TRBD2,CASSRALAGGNTGELFF,TGCGCCAGCAGCCGGGCTCTAGCGGGGGGTAACACCGGGGAGCTGTTTTTT
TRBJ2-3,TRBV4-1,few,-,CASSQVGGTSFPDTQYF,TGCGCCAGCAGCCAAGTGGGGGGGACATCGTTCCCAGATACGCAGTATTTT
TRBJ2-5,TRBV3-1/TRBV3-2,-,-,CASSQDMETQYF,TGTGCCAGCAGCCAAGATATGGAGACCCAGTACTTC
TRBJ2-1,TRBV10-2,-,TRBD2,CASSLVTETGGSSYNEQFF,TGCGCCAGCAGTTTAGTCACCGAAACGGGGGGTAGCTCCTACAATGAGCAGTTCTTC
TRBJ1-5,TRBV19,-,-,CASSIPVGGNQPQHF,TGTGCCAGTAGTATTCCGGTGGGAGGCAATCAGCCCCAGCATTTT
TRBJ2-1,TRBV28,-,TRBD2,CASSFGLAGVIYNEQFF,TGTGCCAGCAGTTTCGGACTAGCGGGGGTCATATACAATGAGCAGTTCTTC
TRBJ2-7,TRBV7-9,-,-,CASSSTRGLYF,TGTGCCAGCAGCTCTACACGAGGCCTATACTTC
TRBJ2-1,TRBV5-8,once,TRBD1,CASSLEGQDHNEQFF,TGTGCCAGCAGCTTGGAGGGACAGGATCACAATGAGCAGTTCTTC
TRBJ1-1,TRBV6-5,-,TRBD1,CASSYSGQGRIERAFF,TGTGCCAGCAGTTACTCGGGACAGGGAAGGATTGAACGAGCTTTCTTT
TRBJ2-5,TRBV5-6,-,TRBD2,CASSSRGRAQETQYF,TGTGCCAGCAGCTCCCGCGGGAGGGCACAAGAGACCCAGTACTTC
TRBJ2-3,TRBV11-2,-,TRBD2,CASSLEAGAGADTQYF,TGTGCCAGCAGCTTAGAAGCGGGAGCAGGGGCAGATACGCAGTATTTT
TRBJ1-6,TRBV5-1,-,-,CASSLEDRAYNSPLHF,TGCGCCAGCAGCTTGGAGGACAGAGCCTATAATTCACCCCTCCACTTT
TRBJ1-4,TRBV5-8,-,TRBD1,CASSFQGAPNEKLFF,TGTGCCAGCAGCTTCCAGGGGGCGCCTAATGAAAAACTGTTTTTT
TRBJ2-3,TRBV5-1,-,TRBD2,CASSGSGRVATDTQYF,TGCGCCAGCAGCGGGTCGGGGAGGGTGGCCACAGATACGCAGTATTTT
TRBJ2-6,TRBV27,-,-,CASSQISGANVLTF,TGTGCCAGCAGCCAAATCTCTGGGGCCAACGTCCTGACTTTC
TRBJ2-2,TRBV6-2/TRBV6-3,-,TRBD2,CASSNSGRSPTGELFF,TGTGCCAGCAGTAATAGCGGGAGGAGCCCCACCGGGGAGCTGTTTTTT
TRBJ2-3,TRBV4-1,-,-,CASSPRSGDTQYF,TGCGCCAGCAGCCCACGGAGCGGGGATACGCAGTATTTT
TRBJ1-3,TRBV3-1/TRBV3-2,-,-,CASSQGRQNTIYF,TGTGCCAGCAGCCAAGGGCGGCAAAACACCATATATTTT